Following are 9 T cell receptor beta chains from one sample sequenced in a study of cytomegalovirus exposure and HLA in healthy donors. The primer mix had 60 Vbeta and 13 Jbeta primers. This table comes from immunoSEQ multiplex PCR, and its TCRdb copy is limited to in-frame clones, with some not included. The sample records 95,000 to 150,000 clones, 70% to 80% being singletons. Sequencing input: PBMCs. Receptors were obtained from a middle-aged woman in good health and CMV-seropositive.

The rearrangement joins TRBV18 to TRBJ1-2, with D maybe TRBD1 (6 bases). In germline, CDR1 is KGHSH, CDR2 LQKENI. This CDR3 comprises 13 residues. V gave up 3 bases and J gave up 4 bases, with 9 bases separating them. CDR3 DNA: TGTGCCAGCTCACCCGGCAGGGGCTATGGCTACACCTTC. Translated, it gives CASSPGRGYGYTF.

V is TRBV5-1 and J is TRBJ2-3; 8 bases map to TRBD2. The V gene end was trimmed by 1 base and the J gene end by 3 bases; junction bases not matched to a gene: 7. Germline lookup yields CDR1 SGHRS and CDR2 YFSETQ. The CDR3 spans 16 residues. The CDR3, as DNA: TGCGCCAGCAGCTTGAGGGCGGGGGGTCGGACAGATACGCAGTATTTT. Amino acids: CASSLRAGGRTDTQYF.

V is TRBV7-2 and J is TRBJ2-2, with D perhaps TRBD2 (6 bases). Germline V gene sequence: CDR1 SGHTA, CDR2 FQGNSA. Trimming removed 4 bases from V and 0 bases from J, with 9 bases in between. The CDR3 has 15 residues. Here the CDR3 DNA reads TGTGCCAGCAGCTCCCGACTAGCGAACACCGGGGAGCTGTTTTTT. Amino acid sequence: CASSSRLANTGELFF.

The chain combines TRBV7-9 with TRBJ2-1, with TRBD2 identical over 13 bases. V gave up 3 bases and J gave up 7 bases; unmatched junction bases: 3. In germline, CDR1 is SEHNR, CDR2 FQNEAQ (reference sequence). The CDR3 length is 15 residues. CDR3 bases: TGTGCCAGCAGCTTCACTAGCGGGAGGGAAAATGAGCAGTTCTTC. Its translation is CASSFTSGRENEQFF.

The rearrangement links TRBV2 to TRBJ1-2, with TRBD1 as a possible D gene (6 bases). Trimming removed 1 base from V and 3 bases from J, with 6 bases in between. The CDR3 loop spans 13 amino acids. Germline V gives CDR1 SNHLY, CDR2 FYNNEI. CDR3 loop: CASSEGGHYGYTF. The CDR3 DNA reads TGTGCCAGCAGTGAAGGGGGGCACTATGGCTACACCTTC.

The genes are TRBV5-1 and TRBJ2-1, with D maybe TRBD2 (7 bases). The CDR3 extends over 14 amino acids. V lost 4 bases and J 6 bases, leaving 14 bases between the germline ends. Germline values: CDR1 SGHRS, CDR2 YFSETQ. The CDR3 spells CASSPGGGGNEQFF. CDR3 sequence (DNA): TGCGCCAGCAGCCCCGGGGGAGGGGGCAATGAGCAGTTCTTC.

There are a few counts of this clone. The gene calls are TRBV6-5 and TRBJ2-2, with a possible D match to TRBD2 (6 bases). Germline CDR1 MNHEY, CDR2 SVGAGI. V gave up 6 bases and J gave up 1 base, with 15 bases separating them. The CDR3 spans 16 residues. The CDR3 spells CASSYPRTKNTGELFF. CDR3 nucleotide sequence: TGTGCCAGCAGCTACCCGAGGACTAAGAACACCGGGGAGCTGTTTTTT.

The gene calls are TRBV5-1 and TRBJ2-3, with D tentatively TRBD2 (6 bases). From germline, CDR1 is SGHRS and CDR2 YFSETQ. The V end lost 4 bases, the J end lost 4 bases, and 13 bases lay between the germline ends. The CDR3 totals 14 residues. CDR3 bases: TGCGCCAGCAGCATACTAGCCACTGCAGATACGCAGTATTTT. This gives the protein CASSILATADTQYF.

The sample holds a few counts of this clone. The chain combines TRBV7-2 with TRBJ1-2; D is undetermined. This CDR3 comprises 13 residues. The germline V and J ends were trimmed by 5 bases and 4 bases, with 11 bases remaining between them. Germline-derived CDR1 and CDR2 are SGHTA and FQGNSA. The CDR3 loop reads CASSPWALYGYTF. The DNA for the CDR3 is TGTGCCAGCAGCCCTTGGGCCCTCTATGGCTACACCTTC.